This T cell receptor (beta chain) was sequenced in a study of radiotherapy plus CTLA-4 blockade in lung cancer. Study-level background: Disease control was achieved by around 30% of patients, and objective responses by 18%.

This clone was recorded a few times. Antigen specificity is unknown. This CDR3 is built from 16 residues. Clones were read by immunoSEQ multiplex PCR, and TCRdb kept only the in-frame ones, dropping some. The sample lists some 78,000 clones, around 86% occurring once. Study findings and constraints: Increased serum interferon-beta after radiation also reportedly predicted response strongly. Expansion in blood of tumor-derived TCR clones was seen after radiotherapy plus ipilimumab.

People whose metastatic non-small-cell lung cancer was chemo-refractory got focal radiation along with CTLA-4 blockade by ipilimumab. The receptor's source is a human donor with non-small cell lung cancer who had a partial response to radiotherapy plus ipilimumab. The source material was peripheral blood, sampled from a patient treated with radiotherapy plus ipilimumab. The V call is TRBV1, the J call TRBJ1-5; TRBD1 is taken as the D call from the table, unchecked against the DNA. TRBV1 is shown as a pseudogene. The CDR3 is CTSSQSPTAHNQPQHF. The CDR3 nucleotides read TGCACCAGCAGCCAATCACCGACAGCACACAATCAGCCCCAGCATTTT.